This is a list of T cell receptor beta chains from one sample in a study of shared clonotypes between healthy human individuals. Here immunoSEQ multiplex PCR was the method, and the copy in TCRdb shows in-frame clones only, minus some. Among about 2.4 million clones listed, over 85% were seen once. The material sequenced was naive CD4+ T cells from PBMCs. The receptors stem from a man between 18 and 29 years old in good health. Some clones in this sample may be carry-over from other donors' samples. The CDR3 runs from the conserved cysteine through the conserved F or W.

v_gene,j_gene,CDR3aa
TRBV28,TRBJ1-2,CASTSGGYGYTF
TRBV30,TRBJ2-3,CAWSVAGNTDTQYF
TRBV28,TRBJ1-1,CASSSGRRGGDAFF
TRBV18,TRBJ1-1,CASSRAGATEAFF
TRBV4-3,TRBJ2-7,CASSQDRGPPGPQYF
TRBV11-2,TRBJ1-4,CASTAAATNEKLFF
TRBV5-1,TRBJ1-1,CASSLVYSNRANTEAFF
TRBV7-8,TRBJ1-2,CASSLTVSNYGYTF
TRBV6-5,TRBJ2-7,CASSSSIGLQYF
TRBV5-1,TRBJ2-6,CASSFLAGANVLTF
TRBV19,TRBJ2-7,CASSAPGQGTYEQYF
TRBV11-3,TRBJ2-3,CASSFRAGSTDTQYF
TRBV10-1,TRBJ2-7,CASSESISLTRNEQYF
TRBV6-1,TRBJ2-1,CASSVHTDNEQFF
TRBV5-1,TRBJ1-5,CASSSGPVRDTNQPQHF
TRBV28,TRBJ2-7,CASSLWGVRDNPYEQYF
TRBV28,TRBJ2-3,CASSTASGSLVTDTQYF
TRBV18,TRBJ2-4,CASSPPGGGGINIQYF
TRBV7-9,TRBJ2-1,CASLPGLAGVGVF
TRBV9,TRBJ1-2,CASSVAGENYGYTF
TRBV10-2,TRBJ2-2,CASRKGLAGVSGELFF
TRBV5-1,TRBJ1-4,CASRFAASATNEKLFF
TRBV18,TRBJ1-5,CASSPTSNQPQHF
TRBV11-3,TRBJ2-2,CASSAQYTGELFF
TRBV25-1,TRBJ2-7,CASSIAGSYEQYF
TRBV5-1,TRBJ2-7,CASSLEPPQGAPDEQYF
TRBV6-1,TRBJ1-1,CASRETVEAFF
TRBV6-1,TRBJ2-5,CATRAARYEETQYF
TRBV5-6,TRBJ2-5,CASSLAVHGTQETQYF
TRBV28,TRBJ2-1,CASSLKGLASNEQFF
TRBV19,TRBJ2-3,CASSTRIGATDTQYF
TRBV6-5,TRBJ2-7,CATEQQGIWLKYF
TRBV9,TRBJ2-5,CASSIQGRGQETQYF
TRBV2,TRBJ1-4,CASRGQGINEKLFF
TRBV5-1,TRBJ2-3,CASSLPPNEGTQYF
TRBV11-2,TRBJ2-5,CASSPRLAGGLETQYF
TRBV28,TRBJ2-4,CASSSAGTAKNIQYF
TRBV5-1,TRBJ1-4,CASSRSGSENEKLFF
TRBV2,TRBJ2-1,CASSKDRADEQFF
TRBV7-2,TRBJ2-1,CASSLRDSQLSSQFF
TRBV7-9,TRBJ1-4,CASRKTSSNEKLFF
TRBV9,TRBJ1-2,CASSGTPSGSGYTF
TRBV7-2,TRBJ1-1,CASSYGTGGTEAFF
TRBV28,TRBJ2-7,CASSLGHGEQYF
TRBV30,TRBJ1-3,CAWSVPGAAGNTIYF
TRBV28,TRBJ1-1,CASTFGWQGSEAFF
TRBV7-3,TRBJ2-1,CASRSAWNEQFF
TRBV18,TRBJ2-7,CASSPGTGGSYEQYF
TRBV29-1,TRBJ2-1,CSVEGQGSYNEQFF
TRBV5-6,TRBJ1-2,CASSLSGEYGYTF
TRBV15,TRBJ1-1,CATSRKLLNTEAFF
TRBV29-1,TRBJ1-2,CSVEWTGGDRGYTF
TRBV27,TRBJ1-1,CASSFQGLTGNTEAFF
TRBV30,TRBJ2-7,CAWSRPDEQYF
TRBV29-1,TRBJ2-5,CSVHREETQYF
TRBV20-1,TRBJ1-3,CSASRVNTIYF
TRBV5-1,TRBJ2-1,CASSDEGRPSYNEQFF
TRBV6-5,TRBJ1-1,CASRFGQGGTEAFF
TRBV11-2,TRBJ1-4,CASSPQQGYKLFF
TRBV10-1,TRBJ1-1,CASSRGPANLNTEAFF